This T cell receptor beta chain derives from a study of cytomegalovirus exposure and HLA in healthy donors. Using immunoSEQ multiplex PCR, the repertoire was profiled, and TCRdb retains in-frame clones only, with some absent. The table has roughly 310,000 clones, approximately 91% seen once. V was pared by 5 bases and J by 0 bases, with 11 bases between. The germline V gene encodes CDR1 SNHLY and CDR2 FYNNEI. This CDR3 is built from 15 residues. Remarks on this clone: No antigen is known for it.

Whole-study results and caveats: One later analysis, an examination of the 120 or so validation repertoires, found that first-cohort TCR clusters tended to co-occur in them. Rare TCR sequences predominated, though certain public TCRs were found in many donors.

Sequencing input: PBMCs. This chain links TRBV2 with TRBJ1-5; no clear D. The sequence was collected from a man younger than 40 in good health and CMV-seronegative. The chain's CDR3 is CASSTQVNSNQPQHF. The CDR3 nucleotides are TGTGCCAGCAGTACCCAGGTTAATAGCAATCAGCCCCAGCATTTT.